The 26 T cell receptor beta chains listed next were all sequenced from one sample in a study of CXCR3-negative and CXCR3-positive naive CD8 T cells. 5' RACE with UMI labels generated the TRB cDNA libraries. TCRdb processed the 5' RACE reads again and assigns one entry to each CDR3 protein, with no DNA. The sample is made up of about 92,000 distinct CDR3 sequences, and the top ten hold over 1.5% of it. Sequencing used naive CXCR3- CD8+ T cells from blood. Stated subset: CD45RO-CCR7+CD27+CD95- naive CD8+ T cells lacking CXCR3 (TNR3-). The receptors were sampled from a human donor in good health. Some clones in this sample may be carry-over from other donors' samples.

This sequence joins TRBV29-1 and TRBJ2-7. Germline lookup yields CDR1 SQVTM and CDR2 ANQGSEA. The CDR3 covers 14 residues. The CDR3 reads CSVETEASSYEQYF.

The chain is built from TRBV28 and TRBJ2-7. From germline, CDR1 is MDHEN and CDR2 SYDVKM. The CDR3 sequence is 12 residues long. CDR3 region: CASSPPDYEQYF.

This chain connects TRBV2 to TRBJ2-1; TCRdb names TRBD1, which stays unverified in the absence of DNA. Germline assignment: CDR1 SNHLY and CDR2 FYNNEI. CDR3 length: 15 amino acids. The CDR3 region is CARGHFNRYNDEQFF. Combining the CDR3 with reference TRBV2 and TRBJ2-1 gives the whole variable domain EPEVTQTPSHQVTQMGQEVILRCVPISNHLYFYWYRQILGQKVEFLVSFYNNEISEKSEIFDDQFSVERPDGSNFTLKIRSTKLEDSAMYFCARGHFNRYNDEQFFGPGTRLTVL.

This chain's CDR3 is CASSQTGQPNTEAFF. The V and J genes are TRBV4-1 and TRBJ1-1; TCRdb reports TRBD1, a call that lacks DNA to check it against. The CDR3 runs to 15 residues. Germline CDR1 MGHRA, CDR2 YSYEKL.

V usage is TRBV28 and J usage is TRBJ2-7; TCRdb's D call of TRBD1 is untestable without DNA. The CDR3 is made up of 13 amino acids. Germline V CDR1 and CDR2: MDHEN, SYDVKM. The CDR3 is CASSPGGTYEQYF.

The genes are TRBV21-1 and TRBJ2-1; TCRdb outputs TRBD2, but without DNA this stays unchecked. TRBV21-1 is a pseudogene segment. This CDR3 has 17 residues. CDR3 protein: CASSKEKEPAGGNEQFF.

The V and J genes are TRBV7-9 and TRBJ2-1; TCRdb gives TRBD1 as the D gene, but with no DNA this cannot be confirmed. CDR3 length: 21 residues. Germline V lookup: CDR1 SEHNR, CDR2 FQNEAQ (reference sequence). The CDR3 sequence is CASSLAGPRDSNYYSYNEQFF. Based on the CDR3 plus reference TRBV7-9 and TRBJ2-1, the full variable domain is DTGVSQNPRHKITKRGQNVTFRCDPISEHNRLYWYRQTLGQGPEFLTYFQNEAQLEKSRLLSDRFSAERPKGSFSTLEIQRTEQGDSAMYLCASSLAGPRDSNYYSYNEQFFGPGTRLTVL.

The V call is TRBV18, the J call TRBJ1-1; TCRdb selects TRBD1, and the lack of DNA leaves this call unchecked. CDR3 size: 14 residues. The V gene's germline CDR1 is KGHSH and CDR2 LQKENI. Here the CDR3 reads CASSPGQGGTEAFF.

This chain uses TRBV20-1 with TRBJ2-7. Germline CDR1 and CDR2: DFQATT and SNEGSKA (reference sequence). This CDR3 is built from 13 residues. Here the CDR3 reads CSARRQNSYEQYF.

The gene calls are TRBV6-2 or TRBV6-3 and TRBJ2-3; as DNA is missing, the TRBD2 call by TCRdb cannot be tested. The length of the CDR3 is 17 residues. Germline V lookup: CDR1 MNHEY, CDR2 SVGEGT. CDR3 loop: CASSYPQRGGWADTQYF.

The chain combines TRBV6-2 or TRBV6-3 with TRBJ2-7; TCRdb's D call, TRBD2, is unchecked because there is no DNA. The CDR3 is 16 residues long. Germline values: CDR1 MNHEY, CDR2 SVGEGT. The CDR3 here is CASSSGLAGAPYEQYF.

The gene calls are TRBV9 and TRBJ1-5; TCRdb designates TRBD1, a call that cannot be tested without DNA. This CDR3 has 15 residues. The germline V gene encodes CDR1 SGDLS and CDR2 YYNGEE. The CDR3 sequence is CASSVGAASNQPQHF. The full variable domain, with the rest looked up from reference TRBV9 and TRBJ1-5, is DSGVTQTPKHLITATGQRVTLRCSPRSGDLSVYWYQQSLDQGLQFLIQYYNGEERAKGNILERFSAQQFPDLHSELNLSSLELGDSALYFCASSVGAASNQPQHFGDGTRLSIL.

This rearrangement joins TRBV7-3 to TRBJ2-3. Germline CDR1 and CDR2: SGHTA and FQGTGA. The length of the CDR3 is 14 residues. CDR3 amino acids: CASSSLGSTDTQYF.

V and J are TRBV7-9 and TRBJ2-1; TCRdb lists TRBD1, though no DNA is available to test this call. The CDR3 length is 11 residues. CDR1 SEHNR and CDR2 FQNEAQ come from the germline V gene (reference sequence). CDR3 region: CASSLTGVQFF.

The J gene is TRBJ2-3, the V gene TRBV11-3. Germline CDR1 SGHNT, CDR2 YENEEA. The CDR3 is 12 residues long. The CDR3 is CASSLVADTQYF.

V gene TRBV4-1 combines with J gene TRBJ1-5; TCRdb names TRBD1, which stays unverified in the absence of DNA. Germline CDR1 is MGHRA and CDR2 is YSYEKL. The CDR3 length is 16 residues. CDR3: CASSQVLTGGNQPQHF.

The J gene is TRBJ2-3, the V gene TRBV9. The CDR3 covers 12 residues. The germline V gene has CDR1 SGDLS and CDR2 YYNGEE. The CDR3 region is CASSGSSVAQYF. Variable domain in full (rest from reference TRBV9 and TRBJ2-3): DSGVTQTPKHLITATGQRVTLRCSPRSGDLSVYWYQQSLDQGLQFLIQYYNGEERAKGNILERFSAQQFPDLHSELNLSSLELGDSALYFCASSGSSVAQYFGPGTRLTVL.

This chain joins TRBV5-5 and TRBJ2-2. Germline CDR1 and CDR2: SGHKS and YYEKEE (reference sequence). The CDR3 spans 14 residues. CDR3 residues: CASSNPRNTGELFF.

The rearrangement joins TRBV7-3 to TRBJ1-1. The CDR3 extends over 13 amino acids. The germline gives CDR1 SGHTA, CDR2 FQGTGA. The CDR3 sequence: CASSLEYNTEAFF.

V usage is TRBV6-2 or TRBV6-3 and J usage is TRBJ2-1; TCRdb's D gene call, TRBD2, goes unchecked for lack of DNA. Per germline, CDR1 MNHEY and CDR2 SVGEGT. The CDR3 is 17 amino acids. CDR3 loop: CASSWGTSGAWGREQFF.

This chain links TRBV7-9 with TRBJ2-7; the TCRdb D gene call, TRBD1, has no DNA to confirm it. The CDR3 has 15 residues. CDR1 is SEHNR and CDR2 is FQNEAQ in the germline V gene (reference sequence). This CDR3 reads CASSDRGTADHEQYF.

The V and J genes are TRBV5-1 and TRBJ2-7. CDR3 length equals 14 residues. Germline values: CDR1 SGHRS, CDR2 YFSETQ. The CDR3 sequence is CASSLDRTSYEQYF.

J is TRBJ2-1 and V is TRBV29-1; no DNA is available, so the TRBD1 call from TCRdb remains unchecked. CDR1 and CDR2 (germline): SQVTM, ANQGSEA. This CDR3 comprises 15 residues. The CDR3 region is CSVDTGGSPNNEQFF.

This chain links TRBV6-2 or TRBV6-3 with TRBJ2-1; lacking DNA, the TRBD1 call made by TCRdb goes unchecked. In germline, CDR1 is MNHEY, CDR2 SVGEGT. CDR3 length: 16 amino acids. Here the CDR3 reads CASSYSKQGRWNEQFF.

The rearrangement uses TRBV7-9 and TRBJ2-7; TCRdb's D call of TRBD1 is untestable without DNA. The germline V gene has CDR1 SEHNR and CDR2 FQNEAQ (reference sequence). This CDR3 is built from 15 residues. This CDR3 is CASSETGTGGHEQYF.

V is TRBV29-1 and J is TRBJ2-7; TCRdb selects TRBD1, and the lack of DNA leaves this call unchecked. Germline V gene data show CDR1 as SQVTM and CDR2 as ANQGSEA. The CDR3 extends over 18 amino acids. This chain's CDR3 is CSVEDPAYPVGSSYEQYF.